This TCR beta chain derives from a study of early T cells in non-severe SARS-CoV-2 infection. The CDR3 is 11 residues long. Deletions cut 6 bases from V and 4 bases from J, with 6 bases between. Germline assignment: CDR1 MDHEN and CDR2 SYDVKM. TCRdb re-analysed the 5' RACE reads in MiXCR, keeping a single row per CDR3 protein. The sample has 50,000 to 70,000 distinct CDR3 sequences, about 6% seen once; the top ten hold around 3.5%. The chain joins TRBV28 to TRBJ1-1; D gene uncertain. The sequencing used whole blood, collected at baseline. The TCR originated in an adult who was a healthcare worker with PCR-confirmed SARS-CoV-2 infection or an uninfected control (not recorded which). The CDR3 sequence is CASRSITEAFF. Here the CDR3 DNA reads TGTGCCAGCAGGTCGATCACTGAAGCTTTCTTT.